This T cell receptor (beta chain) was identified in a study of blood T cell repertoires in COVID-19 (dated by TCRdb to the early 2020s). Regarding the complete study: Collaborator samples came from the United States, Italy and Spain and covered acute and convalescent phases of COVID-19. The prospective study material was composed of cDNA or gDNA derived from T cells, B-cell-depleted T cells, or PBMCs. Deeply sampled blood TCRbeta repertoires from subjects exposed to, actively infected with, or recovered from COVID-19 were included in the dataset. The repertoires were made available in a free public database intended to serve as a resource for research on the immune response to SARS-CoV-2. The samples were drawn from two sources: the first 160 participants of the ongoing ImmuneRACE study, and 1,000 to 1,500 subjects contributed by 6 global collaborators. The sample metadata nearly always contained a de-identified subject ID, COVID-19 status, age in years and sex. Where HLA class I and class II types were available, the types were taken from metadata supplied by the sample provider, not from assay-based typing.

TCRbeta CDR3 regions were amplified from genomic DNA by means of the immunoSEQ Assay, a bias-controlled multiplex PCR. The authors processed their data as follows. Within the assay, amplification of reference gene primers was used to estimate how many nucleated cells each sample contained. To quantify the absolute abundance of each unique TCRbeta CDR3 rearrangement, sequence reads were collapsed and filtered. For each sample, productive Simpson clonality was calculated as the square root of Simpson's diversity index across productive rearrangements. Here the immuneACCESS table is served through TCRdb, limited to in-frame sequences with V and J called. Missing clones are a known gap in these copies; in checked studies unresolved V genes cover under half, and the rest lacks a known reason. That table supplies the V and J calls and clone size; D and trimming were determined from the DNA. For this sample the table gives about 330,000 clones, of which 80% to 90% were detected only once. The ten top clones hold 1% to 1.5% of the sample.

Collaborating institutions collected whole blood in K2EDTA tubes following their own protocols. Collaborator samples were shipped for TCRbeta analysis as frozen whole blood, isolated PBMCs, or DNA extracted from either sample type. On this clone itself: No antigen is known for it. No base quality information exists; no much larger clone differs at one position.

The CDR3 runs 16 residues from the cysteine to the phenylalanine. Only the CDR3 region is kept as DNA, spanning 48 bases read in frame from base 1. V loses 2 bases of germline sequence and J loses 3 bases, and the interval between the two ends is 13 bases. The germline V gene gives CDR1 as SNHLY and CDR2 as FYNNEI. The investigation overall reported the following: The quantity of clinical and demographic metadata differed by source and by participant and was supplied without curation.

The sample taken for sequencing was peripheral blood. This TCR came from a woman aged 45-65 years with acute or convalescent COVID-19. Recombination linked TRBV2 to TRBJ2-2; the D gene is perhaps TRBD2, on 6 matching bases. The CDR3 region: CASSESRGSYTGELFF. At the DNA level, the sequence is TGTGCCAGCAGTGAAAGTCGGGGGAGCTACACCGGGGAGCTGTTTTTT.